This passage covers 13 T cell receptor beta chains from one sample sequenced in a study of Ad26.COV2.S vaccination and SARS-CoV-2 variants. Measured with immunoSEQ multiplex PCR; TCRdb has only the in-frame clones, and not every one. The sample records about 330,000 clones, roughly 90% being singletons. As for treatment: roughly 18 received Ad26.COV2.S at low or high dose, single or two shots; five or six received placebo; per-sample allocation not given. Specimen acquisition occurred on day 63 following the initial vaccine or placebo injection. The sequences come from peripheral blood, collected in a trial of Ad26.COV2.S vaccine versus placebo. Receptor source: a person aged 18 to 65 who received the Ad26.COV2.S COVID-19 vaccine or a placebo.

The chain is built from TRBV5-6 and TRBJ1-3; 7 bases match TRBD1. From germline, CDR1 is SGHDT and CDR2 YYEEEE. V was pared by 4 bases and J by 8 bases, with 6 bases of the junction left unmatched. The CDR3 covers 13 residues. The DNA for the CDR3 is TGTGCCAGCAGCCAAACAGGGGAGGACACCATATATTTT. This translates into CASSQTGEDTIYF.

The V and J genes are TRBV19 and TRBJ1-1; no definite D call. The germline V and J ends were trimmed by 3 bases and 4 bases, with 12 bases remaining between them. The CDR3 loop spans 14 amino acids. Germline CDR1 is LNHDA and CDR2 is SQIVND (reference sequence). The CDR3 here is CASSIKALGTEAFF. The CDR3, as DNA: TGTGCCAGTAGTATCAAAGCCCTGGGCACTGAAGCTTTCTTT.

This sequence joins TRBV11-2 and TRBJ1-1; maybe TRBD1 (5 bases). CDR1 is SGHAT, CDR2 FQNNGV, per germline. This CDR3 has 11 amino acids. V was cut by 2 bases and J by 7 bases, with 5 bases left in between. The CDR3 nucleotides read TGTGCCAGCAGCTTACAGGGTGAAGCTTTCTTT. It is translated as CASSLQGEAFF.

V and J are TRBV27 and TRBJ1-5, with D uncertain. The CDR3 has 13 amino acids. Trimming removed 1 base from V and 2 bases from J, with 3 bases in between. The germline gives CDR1 MNHEY, CDR2 SMNVEV (reference sequence). As DNA, the CDR3 is TGTGCCAGCAGTTTATTGGGCAATCAGCCCCAGCATTTT. Translating it yields CASSLLGNQPQHF.

This clone was seen more than once but under ten times. The chain joins TRBV7-9 to TRBJ2-3; D possibly corresponds to TRBD2 (5 bases). V was clipped by 4 bases and J by 2 bases, with 13 bases between them. The CDR3 extends over 15 amino acids. Germline values: CDR1 SEHNR, CDR2 FQNEAQ (reference sequence). The CDR3 sequence is CASSSGGPHTDTQYF. The CDR3 nucleotides are TGTGCCAGCAGCTCCGGCGGGCCCCACACAGATACGCAGTATTTT.

The V gene is TRBV30, the J gene TRBJ2-5; 7 bases map to TRBD2. CDR1 GTSNPN and CDR2 SVGIG come from the germline V gene (reference sequence). The CDR3 loop spans 15 amino acids. Germline trimming cut 4 bases from V and 5 bases from J; bases unmatched to any gene: 13. The DNA for the CDR3 is TGTGCCTGGACCCGGCTCACGGGAGGTGGGGAGACCCAGTACTTC. Its protein is CAWTRLTGGGETQYF.

V and J are TRBV7-6 and TRBJ2-5, with a tentative D call TRBD2 (6 bases). The CDR3 extends over 16 amino acids. Germline loops: CDR1 SGHVS, CDR2 FNYEAQ. Trimming removed 1 base from V and 2 bases from J, with 14 bases in between. This CDR3 is CASSLVGGTLQETQYF. CDR3 nucleotides: TGTGCCAGCAGCTTAGTAGGTGGGACTCTACAAGAGACCCAGTACTTC.

The chain carries TRBV5-1 and TRBJ2-3; the match to TRBD1 covers 7 bases. The CDR3 has 18 residues. Per germline, CDR1 SGHRS and CDR2 YFSETQ. J lost 1 base, V lost 4 bases, and 15 bases had no gene match. The CDR3 DNA reads as TGCGCCAGCAGCCCAGGGGGTCTTCATAGGTCGGGCACAGATACGCAGTATTTT. Its protein is CASSPGGLHRSGTDTQYF.

The chain links TRBV12-5 to TRBJ2-4, with 8 bases fitting TRBD1. Per the germline V gene, CDR1 is LGHNT and CDR2 is FRNRAP. CDR3 length equals 16 residues. J lost 2 bases, V lost 3 bases, and 6 bases had no gene match. The CDR3 loop is CASGFTGQGPKNIQYF. In DNA, the CDR3 is TGTGCTAGTGGTTTTACCGGACAGGGACCCAAAAACATTCAGTACTTC.

The chain joins TRBV12-5 to TRBJ2-1, with a weak D call TRBD1 (7 bases). Per germline, CDR1 LGHNT and CDR2 FRNRAP. V was clipped by 1 base and J by 5 bases, with 24 bases between them. The CDR3 runs 19 residues. The CDR3 coding sequence is TGTGCTAGTGGTTTGGCAGGGGGGACAACTGTAAGAGTAAACAATGAGCAGTTCTTC. Protein sequence: CASGLAGGTTVRVNNEQFF.

This rearrangement joins TRBV28 to TRBJ2-7, with TRBD2 matching 8 bases. V was pared by 7 bases and J by 7 bases, with 12 bases of the junction left unmatched. From germline, CDR1 is MDHEN and CDR2 SYDVKM. The CDR3 is 14 amino acids. The CDR3 protein is CASTPVSGGREQYV. The CDR3 DNA is TGTGCCAGCACCCCCGTTTCGGGCGGGAGGGAGCAGTACGTC.

This chain links TRBV6-5 with TRBJ2-7; TRBD2 might be the D (5 bases). CDR1 and CDR2 (germline): MNHEY, SVGAGI. This CDR3 spans 13 amino acids. V lost 6 bases and J lost 1, with 10 bases in between. CDR3 region: CASSTTMSYEQYF. CDR3 nucleotides: TGTGCCAGCAGCACGACTATGTCCTACGAGCAGTACTTC.

The sample holds one count of this clone. This sample also contains other DNA sequences that code for the same CDR3. The V gene is TRBV5-6, the J gene TRBJ1-5, with a tentative D call TRBD1 (5 bases). Germline V gene sequence: CDR1 SGHDT, CDR2 YYEEEE. V gave up 3 bases and J gave up 6 bases, with 7 bases separating them. This CDR3 contains 12 residues. The CDR3: CASSWGGQPQHF. In nucleotides, the CDR3 is TGTGCCAGCAGCTGGGGGGGTCAGCCCCAGCATTTT.